This TCR beta chain is from a study of T cells in Graves' hyperthyroidism and ophthalmopathy. The study's findings and limits: In the blood, most expanded thyroid clonotypes above 0.001 appeared as well.

Amplification yielded TCR beta CDR3 regions, with RNA transcripts as the source. The study used the HTBI primer set for a first-round RT-PCR of the TCR CDR3. One entry per CDR3 protein results from TCRdb running MiXCR on the multiplex PCR reads. Here the sample spans 300,000 to 450,000 distinct CDR3 sequences, approximately 15% being singletons. The germline CDR1 and CDR2 sequences are SGHVS and FNYEAQ. The CDR3 sequence is 15 residues long. V was pared by 2 bases and J by 5 bases, with 13 bases between. In its sample, this clonotype was seen a few times. Its antigen is still unknown. The chain couples TRBV7-6 to TRBJ2-1, with D tentatively TRBD2 (7 bases). The sequencing input was blood. This receptor was taken from a woman aged 55-70 years with Graves' hyperthyroidism. The CDR3 DNA is TGTGCCAGCAGCTTAAGGGGGGGTAACAACAATGAGCAGTTCTTC. Protein product: CASSLRGGNNNEQFF.